This T cell receptor beta chain came from a study of technical replicates of blood from a few donors. CDR1 is SSHAT and CDR2 is FNYEAQ in the germline V gene (reference sequence). The CDR3 spans 14 residues. Germline trimming cut 8 bases from V and 4 bases from J; bases unmatched to any gene: 7. The repertoire was sequenced with immunoSEQ multiplex PCR; TCRdb's copy has only in-frame clones and lacks some. The sample includes fewer than 100,000 clones, around 97% of them seen just once. The J gene is TRBJ2-2, the V gene TRBV7-7, with 7 bases lining up with TRBD1. The sequencing sample was made of T cells isolated from PBMCs. This sequence was found in a human donor in good health. In DNA, the CDR3 is TGTGCCAGCGGGGCTAGACAGGGCACCGGGGAGCTGTTTTTT. It translates to CASGARQGTGELFF.